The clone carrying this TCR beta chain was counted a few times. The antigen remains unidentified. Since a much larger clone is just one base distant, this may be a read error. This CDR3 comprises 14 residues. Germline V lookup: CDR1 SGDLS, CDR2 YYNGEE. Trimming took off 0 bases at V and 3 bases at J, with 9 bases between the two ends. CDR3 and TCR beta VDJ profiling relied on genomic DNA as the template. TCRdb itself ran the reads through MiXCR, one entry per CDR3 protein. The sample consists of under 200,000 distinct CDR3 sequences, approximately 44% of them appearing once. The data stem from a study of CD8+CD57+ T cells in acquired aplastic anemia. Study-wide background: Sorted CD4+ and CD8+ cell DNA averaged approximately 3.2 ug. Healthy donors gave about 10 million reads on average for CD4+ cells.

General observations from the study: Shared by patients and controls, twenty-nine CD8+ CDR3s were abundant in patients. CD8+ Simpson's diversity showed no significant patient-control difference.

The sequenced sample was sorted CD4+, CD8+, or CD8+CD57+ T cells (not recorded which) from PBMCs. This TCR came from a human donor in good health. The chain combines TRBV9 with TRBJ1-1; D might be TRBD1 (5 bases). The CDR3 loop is CASSVAWGDTEAFF. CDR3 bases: TGTGCCAGCAGCGTAGCTTGGGGGGACACTGAAGCTTTCTTT.